The present T cell receptor beta chain was sequenced within a study of cytomegalovirus exposure and HLA in healthy donors. Study-level background: Most genotyped donors, roughly 80% of roughly 400, had Caucasian-associated genetic ancestry. Study-level findings and limits: Prediction of most subjects' HLA-A and HLA-B alleles by TCR beta sequences was reportedly accurate. High specificity and sensitivity for cytomegalovirus status were reported for the classifier. Association of a missense DCLRE1C variant with TCR beta V- and J-gene trimming was reported in a later analysis.

The V segment lost 0 bases and the J segment 4 bases; nucleotides outside the gene matches: 3. The germline gives CDR1 MNHNS, CDR2 SASEGT. This CDR3 region has 16 residues. About this clone itself: The antigen remains undetermined. The same CDR3 also results from other DNA sequences found in this sample.

The PCR ran on 60 Vbeta and 13 Jbeta primers. The protocol was immunoSEQ multiplex PCR, while the TCRdb copy is restricted to in-frame clones and leaves out a portion. Among 85,000 to 100,000 clones, approximately 81% were seen once, and the ten largest hold approximately 4%. Material: PBMCs. The sequence was collected from a woman aged 40 to 50 in good health and CMV-seropositive. The rearrangement links TRBV6-1 to TRBJ1-4, with TRBD1 matching over 9 bases. The CDR3 DNA sequence: TGTGCCAGCAGTGAAGCCCCGGGACAGGGTAATGAAAAACTGTTTTTT. Amino acid sequence: CASSEAPGQGNEKLFF.